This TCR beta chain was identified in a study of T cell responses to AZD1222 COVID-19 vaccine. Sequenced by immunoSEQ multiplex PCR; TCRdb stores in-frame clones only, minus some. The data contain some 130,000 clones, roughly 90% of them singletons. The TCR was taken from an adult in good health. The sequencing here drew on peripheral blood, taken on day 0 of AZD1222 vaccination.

CDR3 nucleotide sequence: TGTGCCAGCAGTGAGGGGACACACACCCTCGGCACTGAAGCTTTCTTT. Its translation is CASSEGTHTLGTEAFF. V gene TRBV6-1 combines with J gene TRBJ1-1; D is possibly TRBD1 (6 bases). In germline, CDR1 is MNHNS, CDR2 SASEGT. CDR3 size: 16 residues. The germline V and J ends were trimmed by 3 bases and 4 bases, with 18 bases remaining between them.